This T cell receptor (beta chain) was obtained from a study of blood T cell repertoires in COVID-19. Background on the study: The study drew acute and convalescent COVID-19 samples from the United States, Italy and Spain. PBMCs, B-cell-depleted T cells, or T cells provided the cDNA or gDNA that made up the material.

This study enrolled people aged roughly 18 to 90 from roughly 24 US geographic areas. The CDR3 is made up of 13 amino acids. The germline V gene encodes CDR1 SGHVS and CDR2 FQNEAQ. Between the trimmed V and J ends, which lost 5 bases and 0 bases, there was a span of 4 bases. As handled by the study authors: Researchers report that nucleated cell counts were estimated from reference gene primer amplification. Assay used: immunoSEQ multiplex PCR; TCRdb lists only in-frame clones, some missing. V, J and clone size are those of that table, while D and trimming were read from the DNA. Of 250,000 or so clones listed, roughly 88% are singletons.

The rearrangement uses TRBV7-8 and TRBJ1-4; D uncertain. Sequences were obtained from PBMCs or T cells enriched from blood (not recorded which). The receptor was derived from a woman aged 45-59 years who had recovered from COVID-19. CDR3 nucleotide sequence: TGTGCCAGCAGCCGCACAACTAATGAAAAACTGTTTTTT. As protein: CASSRTTNEKLFF.